These T cell receptor beta chains were read from a single sample in a study of T cells in Graves' hyperthyroidism and ophthalmopathy. TCRdb fed the multiplex PCR reads into MiXCR, producing one record per CDR3 protein. The sample includes hundreds of thousands of distinct CDR3 sequences, 13% to 15% of them seen just once. Sequencing was performed on blood. Source of these receptors: a woman under 30 with Graves' hyperthyroidism. CDR3s include the opening cysteine and the closing phenylalanine or tryptophan. A D gene is named only where the DNA matches it firmly. Only part of the rows carry a size: once, few, many, or a class if the clone is expanded.

d_call	clone_size	v_call	j_call	cdr3_nt	cdr3_aa
TRBD1	many	TRBV7-9	TRBJ2-5	TGTGCCAGCAGCCTGACAGGGGTTCAAGAGACCCAGTACTTC	CASSLTGVQETQYF
TRBD1	few	TRBV30	TRBJ1-6	TGTGCCTGGAGTCCCGGGACAGGGGGATATAATTCACCCCTCCACTTT	CAWSPGTGGYNSPLHF
.	few	TRBV6-8	TRBJ2-1	TGTGCCCGCAGTTACGGGGCAGCCAATGAGCAGTTCTTC	CARSYGAANEQFF
.	few	TRBV29-1	TRBJ2-7	TGCAGCGTCTTTACGACAGCAGCCTACGAGCAGTACTTC	CSVFTTAAYEQYF
TRBD2	many	TRBV12-3/TRBV12-4	TRBJ2-2	TGTGCCAGCACCCTGGGCCTAGCGGGAGTTGGCGGGGAGCTGTTTTTT	CASTLGLAGVGGELFF
TRBD1	.	TRBV29-1	TRBJ1-2	TGCAGCGTCGAAACAGGGGGGAGATCTAACTATGGCTACACCTTC	CSVETGGRSNYGYTF
TRBD1	.	TRBV5-1	TRBJ1-1	TGCGCCAGCAGCTCTGGGACAGGGAAGGACACTGAAGCTTTCTTT	CASSSGTGKDTEAFF
.	few	TRBV2	TRBJ1-4	TGTGCCAGCAGCTCCCGGGACTTGGCTAATGAAAAACTGTTTTTT	CASSSRDLANEKLFF
.	.	TRBV9	TRBJ1-2	TGTGCCAGCAGCGTATTCGCTAACTATGGCTACACCTTC	CASSVFANYGYTF
TRBD1	many	TRBV7-8	TRBJ2-3	TGTGCCAGCTGTCGATCCGGGACAGGAAGCACAGATACGCAGTATTTT	CASCRSGTGSTDTQYF
.	.	TRBV28	TRBJ1-4	TGTGCCAGCAGTTTAGGCTATAATGAAAAACTGTTTTTT	CASSLGYNEKLFF
TRBD1	.	TRBV18	TRBJ1-1	TGTGCCAGCTCAGCCAGACAGGGATACAACCAGAACACTGAAGCTTTCTTT	CASSARQGYNQNTEAFF
.	.	TRBV6-1	TRBJ2-5	TGTGCCAGCAGTCGACGACTAGGTAGCCAAGAGACCCAGTACTTC	CASSRRLGSQETQYF
.	few	TRBV25-1	TRBJ1-3	TGTGCCAGCAGTGATTCGTTGATAATGGGGGCAACTGGAAACACCATATATTTT	CASSDSLIMGATGNTIYF
TRBD2	many	TRBV9	TRBJ2-1	TGTGCCAGCACCGGTAGCGGGAGCTCCTACAATGAGCAGTTCTTC	CASTGSGSSYNEQFF
.	few	TRBV20-1	TRBJ1-5	TGCAGTGCTAGAGACGAAGTTAGCAATCAGCCCCAGCATTTT	CSARDEVSNQPQHF
.	many	TRBV11-1	TRBJ2-4	TGTGCCAGCAGCCCCGGTTGGCCCTTCGACATTCAGTACTTC	CASSPGWPFDIQYF
TRBD1	many	TRBV27	TRBJ2-7	TGTGCCAGCAGTTTATCAGTTGGGGACAGGGGCCTCTACGAGCAGTACTTC	CASSLSVGDRGLYEQYF
TRBD2	.	TRBV18	TRBJ2-5	TGTGCCAGCTCACGGACTAGCGTACAAGAGACCCAGTACTTC	CASSRTSVQETQYF
.	many	TRBV2	TRBJ2-1	TGTGCCAGACAGGTTTCCAATGAGCAGTTCTTC	CARQVSNEQFF
.	few	TRBV7-9	TRBJ2-7	TGTGCCAGCAGCCTCCCCCAGCGGGCGGCGGTCGAGCAGTACTTC	CASSLPQRAAVEQYF
.	few	TRBV12-3/TRBV12-4	TRBJ1-5	TGTGCCAGCAGCTCTGAAATCGGAACCCAGCCCCAGCATTTT	CASSSEIGTQPQHF
.	few	TRBV6-6	TRBJ2-1	TGTGCCAGCAGTTACTCTCCACAGGGCGGGCAGTTCTTC	CASSYSPQGGQFF
.	few	TRBV6-1	TRBJ1-4	TGTGCCAGTTATCGGATGGGTGAAAAACTGTTTTTT	CASYRMGEKLFF
.	many	TRBV4-1	TRBJ1-1	TGCGCCAGCAGCCAAGTTTCTACGGTGAACACTGAAGCTTTCTTT	CASSQVSTVNTEAFF
TRBD1	.	TRBV15	TRBJ2-7	TGTGCCACCAGCAGAGAAGGGACAGGGGCCTACGAGCAGTACTTC	CATSREGTGAYEQYF
.	few	TRBV9	TRBJ1-3	TGTGCCAGCAGCGCTGAGCCTAATCCCGGAAACACCATATATTTT	CASSAEPNPGNTIYF
.	many	TRBV27	TRBJ2-3	TGTGCCAGCAGTTTATGGGGAGACACAGATACGCAGTATTTT	CASSLWGDTDTQYF
.	.	TRBV7-9	TRBJ2-5	TGTGCCAGCAGCTTGGCCGGGGTGAACCAGTACTTC	CASSLAGVNQYF
.	once	TRBV20-1	TRBJ2-1	TGCAGTGCTAGCTTCCAGAGCCTTAGAGATCGCATCAATGAGCAGTTCTTC	CSASFQSLRDRINEQFF
.	.	TRBV10-3	TRBJ1-5	TGTGCCATCAGCCTCTCATCTGCTCAGCCCCAGCATTTT	CAISLSSAQPQHF
.	.	TRBV6-2/TRBV6-3	TRBJ1-3	TGTGCCAGCAGTTACTCGATAGGGTTCGGAAACACCATATATTTT	CASSYSIGFGNTIYF
TRBD2	many	TRBV4-1	TRBJ2-3	TGCGCCAGCAGCCAATTGGGGAGTGCTAGCGGGCGTGCAGATACGCAGTATTTT	CASSQLGSASGRADTQYF
.	many	TRBV7-6	TRBJ1-3	TGTGCCAGCAGCCCCAGTACCAGTTCTGGGGGCTCTGGAAACACCATATATTTT	CASSPSTSSGGSGNTIYF
.	few	TRBV12-3/TRBV12-4	TRBJ2-4	TGTGCCAGCAGTCGCGCGGCGGGACCCTCCTTAAACATTCAGTACTTC	CASSRAAGPSLNIQYF
TRBD2	many	TRBV13	TRBJ2-1	TGTGCCAGCAGCCGGACGGACCCGGGACTAGCGGGAGGGTACAATGAGCAGTTCTTC	CASSRTDPGLAGGYNEQFF
.	.	TRBV5-1	TRBJ1-1	TGCGCCAGCAGCCAACGAATCGGGCCCCGGGGCACTGAAGCTTTCTTT	CASSQRIGPRGTEAFF
.	.	TRBV4-3	TRBJ2-7	TGCGCCAGCAGCCAAGTAGCCTCGGGTTCTTCCTACGAGCAGTACTTC	CASSQVASGSSYEQYF
TRBD2	.	TRBV19	TRBJ2-5	TGTGCCAGTAGTATTACAGCGGGAGGGCCAGAGACCCAGTACTTC	CASSITAGGPETQYF
.	.	TRBV27	TRBJ2-3	TGTGCCAGCAGTCCGGACGGACTCGGCACAGATACGCAGTATTTT	CASSPDGLGTDTQYF